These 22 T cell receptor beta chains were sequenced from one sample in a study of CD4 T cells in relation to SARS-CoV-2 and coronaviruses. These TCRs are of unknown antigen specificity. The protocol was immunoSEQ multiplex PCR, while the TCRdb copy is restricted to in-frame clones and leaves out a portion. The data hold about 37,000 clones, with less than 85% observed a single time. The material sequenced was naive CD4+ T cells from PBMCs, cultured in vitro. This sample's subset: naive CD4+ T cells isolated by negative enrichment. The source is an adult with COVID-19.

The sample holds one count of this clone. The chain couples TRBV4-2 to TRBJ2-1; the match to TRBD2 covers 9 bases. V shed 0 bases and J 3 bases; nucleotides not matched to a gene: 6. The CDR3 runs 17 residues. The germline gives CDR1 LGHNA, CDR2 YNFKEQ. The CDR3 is CASSQDQTSGFYNEQFF. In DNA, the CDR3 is TGTGCCAGCAGCCAAGATCAGACTAGCGGTTTCTACAATGAGCAGTTCTTC.

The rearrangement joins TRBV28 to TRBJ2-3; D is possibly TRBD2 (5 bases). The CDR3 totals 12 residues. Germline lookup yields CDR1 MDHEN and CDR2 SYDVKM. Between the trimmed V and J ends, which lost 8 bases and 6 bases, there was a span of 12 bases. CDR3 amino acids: CASSAPGDTQYF. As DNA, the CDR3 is TGTGCCAGCTCCGCTCCGGGGGATACGCAGTATTTT.

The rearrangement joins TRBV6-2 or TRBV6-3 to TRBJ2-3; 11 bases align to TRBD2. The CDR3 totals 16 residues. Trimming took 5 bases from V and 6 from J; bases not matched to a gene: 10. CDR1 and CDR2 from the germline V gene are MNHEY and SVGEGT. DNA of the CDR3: TGTGCCAGCAGTCGGACTAGCGGGCCTACCTATGATACGCAGTATTTT. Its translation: CASSRTSGPTYDTQYF.

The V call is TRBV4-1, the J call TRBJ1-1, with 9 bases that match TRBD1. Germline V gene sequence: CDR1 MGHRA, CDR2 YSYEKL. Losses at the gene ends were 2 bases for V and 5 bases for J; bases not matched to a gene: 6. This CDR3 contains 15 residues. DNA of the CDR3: TGCGCCAGCAGCCAACGGGACAGGGTTGGAACTGAAGCTTTCTTT. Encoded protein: CASSQRDRVGTEAFF.

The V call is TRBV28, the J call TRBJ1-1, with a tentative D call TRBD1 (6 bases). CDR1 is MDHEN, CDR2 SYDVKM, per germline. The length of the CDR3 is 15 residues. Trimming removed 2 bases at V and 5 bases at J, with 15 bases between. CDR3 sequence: CASSLVTGSGTEAFF. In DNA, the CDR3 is TGTGCCAGCAGTTTAGTGACAGGATCAGGGACTGAAGCTTTCTTT.

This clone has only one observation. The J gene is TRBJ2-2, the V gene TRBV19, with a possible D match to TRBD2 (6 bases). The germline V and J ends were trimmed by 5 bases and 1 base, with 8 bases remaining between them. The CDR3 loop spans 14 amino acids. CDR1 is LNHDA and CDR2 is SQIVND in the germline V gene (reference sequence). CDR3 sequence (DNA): TGTGCCAGTAGTGCGGGGTGGAACACCGGGGAGCTGTTTTTT. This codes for CASSAGWNTGELFF.

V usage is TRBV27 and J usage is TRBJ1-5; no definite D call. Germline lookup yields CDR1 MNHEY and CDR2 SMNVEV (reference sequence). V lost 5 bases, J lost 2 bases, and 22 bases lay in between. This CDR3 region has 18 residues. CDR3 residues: CASSALQGPLNGNQPQHF. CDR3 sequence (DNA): TGTGCCAGCAGTGCCCTTCAAGGCCCCCTAAACGGCAATCAGCCCCAGCATTTT.

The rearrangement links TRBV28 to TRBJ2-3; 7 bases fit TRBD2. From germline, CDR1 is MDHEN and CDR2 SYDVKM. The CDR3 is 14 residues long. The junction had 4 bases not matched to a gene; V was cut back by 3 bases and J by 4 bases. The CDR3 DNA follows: TGTGCCAGCAGTTTGACGGGAGGTGCAGATACGCAGTATTTT. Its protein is CASSLTGGADTQYF.

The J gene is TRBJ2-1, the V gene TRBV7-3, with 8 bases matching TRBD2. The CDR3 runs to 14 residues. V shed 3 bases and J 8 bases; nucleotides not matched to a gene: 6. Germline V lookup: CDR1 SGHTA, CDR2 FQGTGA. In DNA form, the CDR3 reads TGTGCCAGCAGCTTGGGGACTAGTCCCCATGAGCAGTTCTTC. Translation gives CASSLGTSPHEQFF.

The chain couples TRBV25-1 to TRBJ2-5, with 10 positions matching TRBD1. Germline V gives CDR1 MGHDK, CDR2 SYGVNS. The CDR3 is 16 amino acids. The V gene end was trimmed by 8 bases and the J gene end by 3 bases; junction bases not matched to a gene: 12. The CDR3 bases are TGTGCCAGCGGACGCCGGGACAGGGGCCTCGAAGAGACCCAGTACTTC. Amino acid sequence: CASGRRDRGLEETQYF. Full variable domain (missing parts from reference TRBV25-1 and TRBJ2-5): EADIYQTPRYLVIGTGKKITLECSQTMGHDKMYWYQQDPGMELHLIHYSYGVNSTEKGDLSSESTVSRIRTEHFPLTLESARPSHTSQYLCASGRRDRGLEETQYFGPGTRLLVL.

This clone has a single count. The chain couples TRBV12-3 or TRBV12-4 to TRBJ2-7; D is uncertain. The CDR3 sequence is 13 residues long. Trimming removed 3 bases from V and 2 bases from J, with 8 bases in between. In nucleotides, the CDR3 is TGTGCCAGCAGTTTTTCGGTAGCCTACGAGCAGTACTTC. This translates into CASSFSVAYEQYF.

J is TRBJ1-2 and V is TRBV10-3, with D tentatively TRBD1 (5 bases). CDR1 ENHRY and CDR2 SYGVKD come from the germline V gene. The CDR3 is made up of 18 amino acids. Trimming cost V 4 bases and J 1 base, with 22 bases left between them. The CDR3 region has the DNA TGTGCCATCAGTGTGGAACAGGCCCAGGTTCCTCATAACTATGGCTACACCTTC. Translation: CAISVEQAQVPHNYGYTF.

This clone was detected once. The DNA of the CDR3 is TGTGCCAGTAGTGACAACAACTACGAGCAGTACTTC. Encoded protein: CASSDNNYEQYF. The gene calls are TRBV19 and TRBJ2-7; unclear D gene. Trimming stripped 5 bases from V and 3 bases from J, with 8 bases between. This CDR3 contains 12 residues. CDR1 is LNHDA and CDR2 is SQIVND in the germline V gene (reference sequence).

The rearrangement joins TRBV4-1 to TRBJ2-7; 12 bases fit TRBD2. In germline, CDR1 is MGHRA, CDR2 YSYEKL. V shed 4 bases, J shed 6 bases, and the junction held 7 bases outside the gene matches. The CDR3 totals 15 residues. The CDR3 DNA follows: TGCGCCAGCAGCCTAGGACTAGCGGGGAAGGGCGAGCAGTACTTC. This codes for CASSLGLAGKGEQYF.

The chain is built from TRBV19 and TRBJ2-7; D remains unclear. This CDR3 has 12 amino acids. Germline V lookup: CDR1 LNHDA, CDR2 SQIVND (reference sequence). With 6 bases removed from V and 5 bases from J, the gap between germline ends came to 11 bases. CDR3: CASSTFGDEQYF. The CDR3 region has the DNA TGTGCCAGTAGCACTTTTGGGGACGAGCAGTACTTC.

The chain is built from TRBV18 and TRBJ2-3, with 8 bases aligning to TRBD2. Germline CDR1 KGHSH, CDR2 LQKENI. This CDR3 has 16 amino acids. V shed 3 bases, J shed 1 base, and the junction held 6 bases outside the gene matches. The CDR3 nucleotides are TGTGCCAGCTCACCTTTACTAGCGGCTCGCACAGATACGCAGTATTTT. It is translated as CASSPLLAARTDTQYF.

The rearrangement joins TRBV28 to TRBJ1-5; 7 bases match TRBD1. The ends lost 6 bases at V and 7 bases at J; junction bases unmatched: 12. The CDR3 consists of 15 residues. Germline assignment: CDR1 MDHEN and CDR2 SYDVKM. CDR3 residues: CASSLGQVRFQPQHF. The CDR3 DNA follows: TGTGCCAGCAGCCTCGGACAGGTTAGGTTCCAGCCCCAGCATTTT.

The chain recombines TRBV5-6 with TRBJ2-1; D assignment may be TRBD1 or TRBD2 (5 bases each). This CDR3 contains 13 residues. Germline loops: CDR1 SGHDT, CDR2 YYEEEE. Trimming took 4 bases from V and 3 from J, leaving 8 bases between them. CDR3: CASSGTDYNEQFF. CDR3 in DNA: TGTGCCAGCAGCGGGACGGACTACAATGAGCAGTTCTTC.

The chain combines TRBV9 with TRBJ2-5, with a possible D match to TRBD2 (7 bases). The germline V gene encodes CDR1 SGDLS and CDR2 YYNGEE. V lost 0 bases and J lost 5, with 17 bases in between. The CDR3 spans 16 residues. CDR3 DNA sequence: TGTGCCAGCAGCGTAGAGGGAGGGGGTCTTGACGAGACCCAGTACTTC. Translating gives CASSVEGGGLDETQYF. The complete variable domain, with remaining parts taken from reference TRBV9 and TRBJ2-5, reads DSGVTQTPKHLITATGQRVTLRCSPRSGDLSVYWYQQSLDQGLQFLIQYYNGEERAKGNILERFSAQQFPDLHSELNLSSLELGDSALYFCASSVEGGGLDETQYFGPGTRLLVL.

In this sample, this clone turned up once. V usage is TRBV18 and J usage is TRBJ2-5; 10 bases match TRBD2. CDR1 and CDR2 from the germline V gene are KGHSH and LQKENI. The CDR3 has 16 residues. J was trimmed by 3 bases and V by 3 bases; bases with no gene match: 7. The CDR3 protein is CASSPQGLALEETQYF. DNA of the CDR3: TGTGCCAGCTCACCGCAGGGACTAGCGTTGGAAGAGACCCAGTACTTC.

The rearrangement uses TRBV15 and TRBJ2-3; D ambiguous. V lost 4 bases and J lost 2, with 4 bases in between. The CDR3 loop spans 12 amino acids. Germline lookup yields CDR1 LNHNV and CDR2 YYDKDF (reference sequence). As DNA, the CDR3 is TGTGCCACCAGCACTCACACAGATACGCAGTATTTT. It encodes CATSTHTDTQYF.

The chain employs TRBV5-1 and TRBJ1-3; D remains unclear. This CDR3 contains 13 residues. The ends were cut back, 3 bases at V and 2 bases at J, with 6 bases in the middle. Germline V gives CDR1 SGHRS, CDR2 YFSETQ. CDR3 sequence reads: CASSSDAGNTIYF. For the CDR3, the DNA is TGCGCCAGCAGCTCGGACGCTGGAAACACCATATATTTT.